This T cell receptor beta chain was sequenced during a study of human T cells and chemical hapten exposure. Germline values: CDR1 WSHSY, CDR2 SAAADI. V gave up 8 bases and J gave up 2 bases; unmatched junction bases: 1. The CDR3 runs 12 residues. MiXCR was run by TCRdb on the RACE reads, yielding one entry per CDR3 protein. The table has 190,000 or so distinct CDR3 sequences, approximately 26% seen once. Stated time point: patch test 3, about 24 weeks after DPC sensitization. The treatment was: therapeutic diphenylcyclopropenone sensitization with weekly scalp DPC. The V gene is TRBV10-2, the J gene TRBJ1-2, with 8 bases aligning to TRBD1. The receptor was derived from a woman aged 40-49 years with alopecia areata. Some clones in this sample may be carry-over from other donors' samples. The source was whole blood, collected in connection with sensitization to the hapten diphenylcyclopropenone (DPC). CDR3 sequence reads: CASRQGNYGYTF. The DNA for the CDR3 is TGCGCCAGCCGACAGGGGAACTATGGCTACACCTTC.